The next 24 T cell receptor beta chains were all read from a single sample in a study of control samples from healthy donors and cancer patients. Sequencing was performed with immunoSEQ multiplex PCR; in TCRdb, only in-frame clones are kept and a portion is missing. The sample carries 110,000 or so clones, around 89% recorded once. The sample comprised blood. The receptors come from a man aged 50 to 59 in good health.

This clone was counted between two and nine times. The chain uses TRBV9 and TRBJ2-5, with D unclear. The CDR3 sequence is 15 residues long. The V gene's germline CDR1 is SGDLS and CDR2 YYNGEE. Trimming removed 0 bases at V and 1 base at J, with 10 bases between. CDR3 sequence reads: CASSVEGRVQETQYF. As DNA, the CDR3 is TGTGCCAGCAGCGTAGAAGGTCGGGTCCAAGAGACCCAGTACTTC.

V is TRBV7-9 and J is TRBJ2-5, with 11 bases identical to TRBD2. V lost 3 bases, J lost 3 bases, and 0 bases stayed unmatched. The CDR3 is 14 amino acids. CDR1 is SEHNR and CDR2 is FQNEAQ in the germline V gene (reference sequence). The CDR3 loop reads CASSFSGGEETQYF. CDR3 sequence (DNA): TGTGCCAGCAGCTTTAGCGGGGGGGAAGAGACCCAGTACTTC. The whole variable domain, remainder taken from reference TRBV7-9 and TRBJ2-5, is DTGVSQNPRHKITKRGQNVTFRCDPISEHNRLYWYRQTLGQGPEFLTYFQNEAQLEKSRLLSDRFSAERPKGSFSTLEIQRTEQGDSAMYLCASSFSGGEETQYFGPGTRLLVL.

The chain uses TRBV4-3 and TRBJ1-2; D is uncertain. The CDR3 extends over 14 amino acids. The germline V and J ends were trimmed by 4 bases and 7 bases, with 16 bases remaining between them. CDR1 LGHNA and CDR2 YSLEER come from the germline V gene. CDR3 in DNA: TGCGCCAGCAGCCCCAGAGCTTCGGGCTTTGGCTACACCTTC. It specifies CASSPRASGFGYTF.

J is TRBJ1-3 and V is TRBV7-6; no firm D call. The CDR3 extends over 15 amino acids. Germline-derived CDR1 and CDR2 are SGHVS and FNYEAQ. V shed 1 base and J shed 7 bases, with 14 bases lying between them. CDR3 sequence: CASSLEDVGFNTIYF. The CDR3 bases are TGTGCCAGCAGCTTAGAGGATGTGGGGTTCAACACCATATATTTT.

V gene TRBV29-1 combines with J gene TRBJ1-1; D is unresolved. The CDR3 consists of 12 residues. The ends were cut back, 3 bases at V and 7 bases at J, with 12 bases in the middle. Germline V gives CDR1 SQVTM, CDR2 ANQGSEA. The CDR3 nucleotides are TGCAGCGTTGACGGGAATGGGCTTGAAGCTTTCTTT. It yields the protein CSVDGNGLEAFF.

The CDR3, as DNA: TGTGCCAGTAAGGAACTCGGACGGATGAACACTGAAGCTTTCTTT. This codes for CASKELGRMNTEAFF. The rearrangement uses TRBV19 and TRBJ1-1, with D unclear. Trimming took 7 bases from V and 0 from J, leaving 15 bases between them. There are 15 residues in the CDR3. The germline CDR1 and CDR2 sequences are LNHDA and SQIVND (reference sequence).

This chain joins TRBV24-1 and TRBJ2-5; D call uncertain. This CDR3 has 15 residues. V was trimmed by 2 bases and J by 3 bases, leaving 12 bases between them. Germline CDR1 and CDR2: KGHDR and SFDVKD. Here the CDR3 reads CATSDYPLREETQYF. CDR3 nucleotide sequence: TGTGCCACCAGTGATTACCCCCTGAGAGAAGAGACCCAGTACTTC.

V usage is TRBV29-1 and J usage is TRBJ2-2; 8 bases align to TRBD1. The germline V gene encodes CDR1 SQVTM and CDR2 ANQGSEA. J lost 0 bases, V lost 8 bases, and 8 bases had no gene match. CDR3 size: 15 residues. Here the CDR3 reads CSYRQGLTNTGELFF. CDR3 bases: TGCAGCTATCGACAGGGGTTGACGAACACCGGGGAGCTGTTTTTT.

The chain couples TRBV27 to TRBJ1-2, with 7 bases aligning to TRBD1. The V gene's germline CDR1 is MNHEY and CDR2 SMNVEV (reference sequence). With V trimmed by 8 bases and J by 6 bases, 18 bases remained unmatched. The CDR3 has 16 amino acids. As DNA, the CDR3 is TGTGCCAGCTCGATAAGCATCCAGGGGGAACAGAATGGCTACACCTTC. This gives the protein CASSISIQGEQNGYTF.

This rearrangement joins TRBV19 to TRBJ2-2; D is perhaps TRBD2 (6 bases). Trimming took 7 bases from V and 8 from J, leaving 20 bases between them. The germline V gene encodes CDR1 LNHDA and CDR2 SQIVND (reference sequence). CDR3 length: 15 residues. CDR3 residues: CASTPTGGSQGELFF. The CDR3 DNA reads as TGTGCCAGTACCCCTACCGGGGGATCCCAGGGGGAGCTGTTTTTT.

The chain joins TRBV6-1 to TRBJ1-1, with D possibly being TRBD1 (5 bases). Between the trimmed V and J ends, which lost 2 bases and 0 bases, there was a span of 10 bases. Germline CDR1 is MNHNS and CDR2 is SASEGT. The CDR3 has 15 residues. The CDR3 region is CASSETGLMNTEAFF. Here the CDR3 DNA reads TGTGCCAGCAGTGAAACAGGCCTCATGAACACTGAAGCTTTCTTT.

This clone was seen a single time. V gene TRBV15 combines with J gene TRBJ2-7; D possibly uses TRBD1 or TRBD2 (5 bases each). This CDR3 contains 11 residues. Trimming pared 11 bases from V and 6 bases from J, leaving 14 bases between. Germline V gives CDR1 LNHNV, CDR2 YYDKDF (reference sequence). CDR3 sequence reads: CACGDGGEQYF. The CDR3, as DNA: TGTGCCTGTGGGGACGGTGGCGAGCAGTACTTC.

The chain employs TRBV28 and TRBJ2-2; a possible D gene is TRBD1 (6 bases). The CDR3 has 13 residues. V gave up 9 bases and J gave up 1 base, with 9 bases separating them. Germline lookup yields CDR1 MDHEN and CDR2 SYDVKM. CDR3 protein: CASRTENTGELFF. The CDR3 nucleotides read TGTGCCAGTCGGACAGAGAACACCGGGGAGCTGTTTTTT.

The gene calls are TRBV19 and TRBJ1-2; TRBD1 aligns across 9 bases. The CDR3 has 12 residues. Germline CDR1 LNHDA, CDR2 SQIVND (reference sequence). The CDR3 DNA reads TGTGCTACAGGGGGCCCTAACTATGGCTACACCTTC. Its protein product is CATGGPNYGYTF. Variable domain in full (rest from reference TRBV19 and TRBJ1-2): DGGITQSPKYLFRKEGQNVTLSCEQNLNHDAMYWYRQDPGQGLRLIYYSQIVNDFQKGDIAEGYSVSREKKESFPLTVTSAQKNPTAFYLCATGGPNYGYTFGSGTRLTVV.

The chain uses TRBV24-1 and TRBJ2-7; maybe TRBD2 (6 bases). Germline CDR1 reads KGHDR; CDR2 reads SFDVKD. Trimming removed 4 bases at V and 9 bases at J, with 21 bases between. CDR3 length equals 15 residues. The CDR3: CATSDHNGGGVGQYF. As DNA, the CDR3 is TGTGCCACCAGTGACCATAACGGGGGTGGCGTTGGGCAGTACTTC.

The chain employs TRBV5-1 and TRBJ1-4; perhaps TRBD1 as D (6 bases). This CDR3 contains 14 residues. Germline V lookup: CDR1 SGHRS, CDR2 YFSETQ. Trimming cost V 3 bases and J 6 bases, with 12 bases left between them. The CDR3 loop is CASSSGNRDEKLFF. CDR3 nucleotide sequence: TGCGCCAGCAGCTCAGGAAACAGGGATGAAAAACTGTTTTTT.

This sequence joins TRBV29-1 and TRBJ2-3; 9 bases are a match to TRBD2. Germline-derived CDR1 and CDR2 are SQVTM and ANQGSEA. V dropped 4 bases and J dropped 4; count of bases not matched to a gene: 12. The CDR3 extends over 16 amino acids. CDR3 nucleotides: TGCAGCGTTGGACGGCCTGGCGGGGGGGCGGCAGATACGCAGTATTTT. As protein: CSVGRPGGGAADTQYF.

The gene calls are TRBV2 and TRBJ1-6, with D possibly TRBD1 on 5 matching bases. Looked up from germline, CDR1 is SNHLY and CDR2 is FYNNEI. The CDR3 has 15 amino acids. V was shortened by 4 bases and J by 10 bases, with 17 bases between the two germline ends. Here the CDR3 DNA reads TGTGCCAGCAGTGGTGAGGGGCAAGTTACCTCACCCCTCCACTTT. This translates into CASSGEGQVTSPLHF.

The chain joins TRBV14 to TRBJ2-1; the D gene is possibly TRBD2 (5 bases). CDR1 and CDR2 (germline): SGHDN, FVKESK. The V end lost 1 base, the J end lost 2 bases, and 12 bases lay between the germline ends. This CDR3 contains 16 residues. The CDR3 protein is CASSQVSGVAYNEQFF. Here the CDR3 DNA reads TGTGCCAGCAGCCAAGTGAGCGGCGTTGCCTACAATGAGCAGTTCTTC.

V and J are TRBV27 and TRBJ1-2, with a weak D call TRBD1 (6 bases). Per the germline V gene, CDR1 is MNHEY and CDR2 is SMNVEV (reference sequence). There are 14 residues in the CDR3. V was clipped by 2 bases and J by 8 bases, with 15 bases between them. CDR3 coding DNA: TGTGCCAGCAGTTTAATTGGGGGCCCGGCGGGCTACACCTTC. It specifies CASSLIGGPAGYTF.

The chain combines TRBV3-1 (or the pseudogene TRBV3-2) with TRBJ1-2; 7 bases are shared with TRBD1. There are 14 residues in the CDR3. V gave up 5 bases and J gave up 4 bases; unmatched junction bases: 7. Germline CDR1 reads LGHDT; CDR2 reads YNNKEL (reference sequence). This chain's CDR3 is CASSTRGLGYGYTF. In DNA form, the CDR3 reads TGTGCCAGCAGCACCAGGGGGTTAGGCTATGGCTACACCTTC.

The J gene is TRBJ1-2, the V gene TRBV6-5; D unclear. The ends were cut back, 10 bases at V and 0 bases at J, with 12 bases in the middle. CDR3 length: 13 residues. Germline lookup yields CDR1 MNHEY and CDR2 SVGAGI. DNA for the CDR3: TGTGCCATCCTCAGGACCCCTAACTATGGCTACACCTTC. It yields the protein CAILRTPNYGYTF.

The rearrangement joins TRBV13 to TRBJ1-4; D is perhaps TRBD1 (6 bases). The length of the CDR3 is 13 residues. Trimming cost V 5 bases and J 10 bases, with 14 bases left between them. In germline, CDR1 is PRHDT, CDR2 FYEKMQ (reference sequence). In DNA form, the CDR3 reads TGTGCCAGCAGCATTAGGACAGTCGGAAAACTGTTTTTT. Translated, it gives CASSIRTVGKLFF.

V gene TRBV18 combines with J gene TRBJ1-2, with D perhaps TRBD1 (6 bases). Looked up from germline, CDR1 is KGHSH and CDR2 is LQKENI. V lost 3 bases and J lost 4, with 15 bases in between. This CDR3 spans 15 amino acids. The DNA for the CDR3 is TGTGCCAGCTCACCCCGAACAGGGCCTATCTATGGCTACACCTTC. Its translation is CASSPRTGPIYGYTF.